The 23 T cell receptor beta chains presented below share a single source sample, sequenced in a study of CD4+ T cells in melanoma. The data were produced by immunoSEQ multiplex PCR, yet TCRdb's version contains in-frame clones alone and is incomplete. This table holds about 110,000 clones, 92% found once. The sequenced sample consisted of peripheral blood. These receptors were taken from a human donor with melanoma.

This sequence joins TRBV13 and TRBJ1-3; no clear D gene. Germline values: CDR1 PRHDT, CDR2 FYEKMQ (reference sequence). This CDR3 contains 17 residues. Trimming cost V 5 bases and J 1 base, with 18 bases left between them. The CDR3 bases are TGTGCCAGCAGCCCACAAACCTGGGGAGGTTCTGGAAACACCATATATTTT. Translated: CASSPQTWGGSGNTIYF.

Written as DNA, the CDR3 is TGTGCCAGCAGCTTTCGGTGGCAGAACACTGAAGCTTTCTTT. Its translation is CASSFRWQNTEAFF. V and J are TRBV11-3 and TRBJ1-1; no clear D. CDR1 and CDR2 (germline): SGHNT, YENEEA. This CDR3 has 14 residues. V gave up 3 bases and J gave up 1 base, with 9 bases separating them.

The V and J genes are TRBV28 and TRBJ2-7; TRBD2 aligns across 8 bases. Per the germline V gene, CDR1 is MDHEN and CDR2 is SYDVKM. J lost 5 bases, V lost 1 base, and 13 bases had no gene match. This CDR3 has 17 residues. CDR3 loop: CASSLYQLGGRSHEQYF. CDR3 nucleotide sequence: TGTGCCAGCAGTTTATATCAGCTTGGCGGGAGGTCCCACGAGCAGTACTTC.

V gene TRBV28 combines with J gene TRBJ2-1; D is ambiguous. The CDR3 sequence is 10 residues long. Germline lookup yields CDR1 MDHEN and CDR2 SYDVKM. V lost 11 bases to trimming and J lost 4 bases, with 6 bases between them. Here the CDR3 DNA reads TGTGCCGACGGGTACAATGAGCAGTTCTTC. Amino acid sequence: CADGYNEQFF.

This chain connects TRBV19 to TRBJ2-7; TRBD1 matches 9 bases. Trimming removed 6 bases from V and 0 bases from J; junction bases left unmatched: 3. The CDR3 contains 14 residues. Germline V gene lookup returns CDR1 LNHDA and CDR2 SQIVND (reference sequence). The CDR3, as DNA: TGTGCCAGTAGAGACAGGGGGAGCTCCTACGAGCAGTACTTC. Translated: CASRDRGSSYEQYF. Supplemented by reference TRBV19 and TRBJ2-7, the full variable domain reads DGGITQSPKYLFRKEGQNVTLSCEQNLNHDAMYWYRQDPGQGLRLIYYSQIVNDFQKGDIAEGYSVSREKKESFPLTVTSAQKNPTAFYLCASRDRGSSYEQYFGPGTRLTVT.

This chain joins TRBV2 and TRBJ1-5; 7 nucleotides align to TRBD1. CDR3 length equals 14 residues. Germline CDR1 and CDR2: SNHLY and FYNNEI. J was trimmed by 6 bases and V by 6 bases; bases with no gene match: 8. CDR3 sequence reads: CASSQTGSGQPQHF. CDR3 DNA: TGTGCCAGCAGCCAGACAGGGTCCGGTCAGCCCCAGCATTTT.

The chain's CDR3 is CASSIVAAYNEQFF. The CDR3 region has the DNA TGTGCCAGTAGTATTGTAGCAGCCTACAATGAGCAGTTCTTC. This chain joins TRBV19 and TRBJ2-1; D not resolved. Deletions cut 3 bases from V and 2 bases from J, with 8 bases between. Per the germline V gene, CDR1 is LNHDA and CDR2 is SQIVND (reference sequence). This CDR3 has 14 amino acids.

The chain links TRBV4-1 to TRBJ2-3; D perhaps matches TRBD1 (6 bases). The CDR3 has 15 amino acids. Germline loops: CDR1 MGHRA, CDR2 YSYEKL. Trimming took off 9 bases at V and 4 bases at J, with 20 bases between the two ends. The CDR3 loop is CARMRTVINSDTQYF. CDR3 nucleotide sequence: TGCGCCAGGATGCGGACAGTAATTAACTCAGATACGCAGTATTTT.

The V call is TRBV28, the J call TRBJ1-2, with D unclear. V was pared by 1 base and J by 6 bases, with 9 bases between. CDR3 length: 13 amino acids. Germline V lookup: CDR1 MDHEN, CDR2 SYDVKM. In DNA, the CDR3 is TGTGCCAGCAGTTTATCTTCTGGGAATGGCTACACCTTC. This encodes CASSLSSGNGYTF.

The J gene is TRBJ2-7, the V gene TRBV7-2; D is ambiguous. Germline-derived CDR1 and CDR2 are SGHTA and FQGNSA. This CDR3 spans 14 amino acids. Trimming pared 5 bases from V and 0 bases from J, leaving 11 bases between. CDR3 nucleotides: TGTGCCAGCAGCGGGCGTACGGGCTCCTACGAGCAGTACTTC. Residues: CASSGRTGSYEQYF. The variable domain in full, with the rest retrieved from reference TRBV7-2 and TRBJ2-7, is GAGVSQSPSNKVTEKGKDVELRCDPISGHTALYWYRQSLGQGLEFLIYFQGNSAPDKSGLPSDRFSAERTGGSVSTLTIQRTQQEDSAVYLCASSGRTGSYEQYFGPGTRLTVT.

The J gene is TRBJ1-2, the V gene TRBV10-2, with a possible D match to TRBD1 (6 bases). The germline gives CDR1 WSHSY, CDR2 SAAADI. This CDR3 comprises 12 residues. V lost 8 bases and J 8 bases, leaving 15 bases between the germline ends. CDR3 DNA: TGCGCCAGCGGGGACACTCCCCTAGGCTACACCTTC. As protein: CASGDTPLGYTF.

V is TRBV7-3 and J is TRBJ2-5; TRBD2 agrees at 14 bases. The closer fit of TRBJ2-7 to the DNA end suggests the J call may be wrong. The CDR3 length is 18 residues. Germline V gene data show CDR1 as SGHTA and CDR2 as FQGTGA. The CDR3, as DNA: TGTGCCAGCAGCTTAAGGGGGGGACTAGCGGGAGCCTCCTACGAGCAGTACTTC. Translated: CASSLRGGLAGASYEQYF.

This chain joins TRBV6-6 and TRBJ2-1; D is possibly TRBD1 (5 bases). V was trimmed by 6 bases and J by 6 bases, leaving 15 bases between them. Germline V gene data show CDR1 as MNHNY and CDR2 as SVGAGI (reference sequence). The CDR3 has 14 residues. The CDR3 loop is CASSPMQGSNEQFF. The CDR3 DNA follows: TGTGCCAGCAGCCCAATGCAGGGTAGCAATGAGCAGTTCTTC.

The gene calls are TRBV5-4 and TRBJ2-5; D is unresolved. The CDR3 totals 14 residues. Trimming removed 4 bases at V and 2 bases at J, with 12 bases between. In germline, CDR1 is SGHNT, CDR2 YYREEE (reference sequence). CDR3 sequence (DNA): TGTGCCAGCAGCCGCCCCGGCATACAAGAGACCCAGTACTTC. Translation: CASSRPGIQETQYF. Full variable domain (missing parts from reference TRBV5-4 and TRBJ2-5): ETGVTQSPTHLIKTRGQQVTLRCSSQSGHNTVSWYQQALGQGPQFIFQYYREEENGRGNFPPRFSGLQFPNYSSELNVNALELDDSALYLCASSRPGIQETQYFGPGTRLLVL.

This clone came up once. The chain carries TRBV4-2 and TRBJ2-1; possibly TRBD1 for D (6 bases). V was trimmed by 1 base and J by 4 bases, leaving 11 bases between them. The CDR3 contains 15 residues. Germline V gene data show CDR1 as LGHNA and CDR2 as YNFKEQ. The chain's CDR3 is CASSQVGGLYNEQFF. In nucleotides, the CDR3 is TGTGCCAGCAGCCAAGTAGGGGGTTTATACAATGAGCAGTTCTTC.

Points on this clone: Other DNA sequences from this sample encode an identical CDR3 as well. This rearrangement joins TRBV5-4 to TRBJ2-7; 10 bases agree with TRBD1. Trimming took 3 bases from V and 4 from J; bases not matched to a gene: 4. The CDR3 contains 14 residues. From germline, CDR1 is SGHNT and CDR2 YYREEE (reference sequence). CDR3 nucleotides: TGTGCCAGCAGCTCCGACAGGGGGCAATACGAGCAGTACTTC. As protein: CASSSDRGQYEQYF.

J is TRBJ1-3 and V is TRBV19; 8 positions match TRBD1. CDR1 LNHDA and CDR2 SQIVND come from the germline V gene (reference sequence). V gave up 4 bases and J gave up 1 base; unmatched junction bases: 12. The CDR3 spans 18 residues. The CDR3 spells CASSRTRTGYYSGNTIYF. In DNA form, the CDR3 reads TGTGCCAGTAGTAGGACCCGGACAGGGTACTATTCTGGAAACACCATATATTTT.

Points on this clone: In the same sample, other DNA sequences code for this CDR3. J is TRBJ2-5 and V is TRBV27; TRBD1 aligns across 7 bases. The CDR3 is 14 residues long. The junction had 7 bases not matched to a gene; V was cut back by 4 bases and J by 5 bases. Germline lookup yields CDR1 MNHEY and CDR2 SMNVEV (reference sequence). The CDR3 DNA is TGTGCCAGCAGTTCATGGACCAGGGGGGAGACCCAGTACTTC. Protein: CASSSWTRGETQYF.

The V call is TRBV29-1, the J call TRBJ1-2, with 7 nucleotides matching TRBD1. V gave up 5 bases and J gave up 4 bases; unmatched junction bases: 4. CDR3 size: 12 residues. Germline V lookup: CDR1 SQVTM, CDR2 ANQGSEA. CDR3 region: CSVSGQFYGYTF. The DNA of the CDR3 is TGCAGCGTTTCGGGACAGTTCTATGGCTACACCTTC. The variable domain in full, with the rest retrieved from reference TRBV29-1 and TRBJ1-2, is SAVISQKPSRDICQRGTSLTIQCQVDSQVTMMFWYRQQPGQSLTLIATANQGSEATYESGFVIDKFPISRPNLTFSTLTVSNMSPEDSSIYLCSVSGQFYGYTFGSGTRLTVV.

CDR3 DNA sequence: TGTGCCAGCAGTGAATCCCCGGGTTTGAGCACTGAAGCTTTCTTT. Translating it yields CASSESPGLSTEAFF. The V and J genes are TRBV25-1 and TRBJ1-1; no firm D call. V gave up 1 base and J gave up 4 bases, with 13 bases separating them. Germline CDR1 and CDR2: MGHDK and SYGVNS. The CDR3 runs 15 residues.

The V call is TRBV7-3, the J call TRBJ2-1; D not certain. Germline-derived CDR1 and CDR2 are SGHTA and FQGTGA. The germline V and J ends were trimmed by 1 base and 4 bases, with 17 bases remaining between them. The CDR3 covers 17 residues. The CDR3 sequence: CASSLNGASAGYNEQFF. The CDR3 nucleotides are TGTGCCAGCAGCTTAAACGGTGCTTCGGCAGGATACAATGAGCAGTTCTTC.

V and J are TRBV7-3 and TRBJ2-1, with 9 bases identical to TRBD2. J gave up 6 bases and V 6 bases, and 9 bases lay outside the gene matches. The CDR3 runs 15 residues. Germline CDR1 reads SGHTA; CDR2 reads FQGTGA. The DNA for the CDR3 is TGTGCCAGCAGGCGATCCGGGACTAGCAGCAATGAGCAGTTCTTC. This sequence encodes CASRRSGTSSNEQFF.

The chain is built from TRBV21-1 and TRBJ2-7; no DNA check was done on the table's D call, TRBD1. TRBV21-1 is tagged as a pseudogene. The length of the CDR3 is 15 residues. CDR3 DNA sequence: TGTGCCAGCAGCATCCAGGGGACAGACTCCTACGAGCAGTACTTC. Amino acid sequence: CASSIQGTDSYEQYF.